This T cell receptor (beta chain) came from a study of cytomegalovirus exposure and HLA in healthy donors. Repertoires were generated with immunoSEQ multiplex PCR, while TCRdb's copy carries only in-frame clones and drops some. The sample lists some 84,000 clones; roughly 93% were seen once. CDR3 length: 15 amino acids. Germline lookup yields CDR1 MNHEY and CDR2 SMNVEV (reference sequence). Trimming took 1 base from V and 1 from J; bases not matched to a gene: 3. Findings and limits, study-wide: Many donors carried some public TCRs, although rarity characterized most TCR sequences.

In regard to this clone: Its antigen remains unidentified.

This sequence joins TRBV27 and TRBJ1-1; TRBD1 agrees at 7 bases. The sample taken for sequencing was PBMCs. The TCR was taken from a man aged 25 to 40 in good health and CMV-seronegative. The CDR3 nucleotides read TGTGCCAGCAGTTTATGGGGACAGCCGAACACTGAAGCTTTCTTT. Amino acids: CASSLWGQPNTEAFF.